This entry concerns a single T cell receptor (beta chain). Antigen: not known. The table came from immunoSEQ multiplex PCR; TCRdb's copy has only in-frame clones and leaves some out. The repertoire holds 2 million to 2.5 million clones, with 85% to 95% as singletons. Only CD45RO-negative cells positively selected for CCR7 counted as naive CD8 cells, so terminally differentiated effector memory CD45RA+ cells were excluded. CDR1 is LNHDA and CDR2 is SQIVND in the germline V gene (reference sequence). V lost 1 base and J lost 3, with 18 bases in between. CDR3 size: 17 residues. This entry is derived from a study of shared clonotypes between healthy human individuals. Study summary: The study drew on two women and a few men aged 18 to 49 as donors. CD4 naive and CD4 memory each took three plates per donor, while CD8 naive took two and CD8 memory one.

Notes on the study in general: Clonotypes shared by all four sorted-subset donors had higher generation probabilities than non-shared clonotypes.

The J gene is TRBJ1-1, the V gene TRBV19, with D perhaps matching TRBD1 (6 bases). Specimen: naive CD8+ T cells from PBMCs. This receptor was taken from a man younger than 35 in good health. Some clones in this sample may be carry-over from other donors' samples. This chain's CDR3 is CASSIATGFGRDTEAFF. The CDR3 DNA reads as TGTGCCAGTAGTATAGCCACAGGGTTCGGGAGGGACACTGAAGCTTTCTTT.